Shown below are 4 T cell receptor beta chains from a single sample sequenced in a study of blood T cells in healthy people across ages. With a J-beta primer mix and a sample-barcoded 5' primer, a second PCR ran about 6 to 11 cycles. TCRdb re-derived calls from the 5' RACE reads in MiXCR, one entry per CDR3 protein. In the table there are 650,000 to 700,000 distinct CDR3 sequences, about 50% of which are singletons. The sample was blood. The source of these receptors is a woman at least 80 years old in good health.

V and J are TRBV11-2 and TRBJ2-7; D is unresolved. V was trimmed by 0 bases and J by 2 bases, leaving 14 bases between them. The CDR3 covers 16 residues. Germline CDR1 reads SGHAT; CDR2 reads FQNNGV. The CDR3 spells CASSLDQSPRTYEQYF. The CDR3, as DNA: TGTGCCAGCAGCTTAGATCAAAGTCCTAGGACCTACGAGCAGTACTTC.

This clonotype was detected only a few times. The chain couples TRBV12-3 or TRBV12-4 to TRBJ2-5; TRBD2 matches at 8 bases. Gene TRBJ2-7 matches the end of the DNA better, so the J call may be wrong. The CDR3 contains 13 residues. The CDR3 sequence: CASSRGLVSEQYF. Here the CDR3 DNA reads TGTGCCAGCAGCCGGGGACTAGTCTCCGAGCAGTACTTC.

With regard to this clonotype: The junction shows a germline mismatch at one end, possibly a read error. CDR3 sequence: CSFPARPGANVPTF. The CDR3 nucleotides are TGCAGCTTTCCCGCCCGCCCTGGGGCCAACGTCCCGACTTTC. The chain employs TRBV29-1 and TRBJ2-6, with a weak D call TRBD1 (5 bases). The CDR3 runs 14 residues. Germline loops: CDR1 SQVTM, CDR2 ANQGSEA.

This sequence joins TRBV20-1 and TRBJ2-1; a possible D gene is TRBD2 (5 bases). The assigned J gene may be wrong: the sequence end matches TRBJ2-7 better. In germline, CDR1 is DFQATT, CDR2 SNEGSKA (reference sequence). The CDR3 is 16 amino acids. CDR3 DNA sequence: TGCAGTGCTAGAGATCGAGTTGGGAGCTCCTACAATGAGCAGTACTTC. It yields the protein CSARDRVGSSYNEQYF.